These 30 T cell receptor beta chains share one sample of origin, sequenced in a study of response to subunit inactivated influenza vaccine. Each CDR3 protein is one row after TCRdb ran MiXCR on the RT-PCR reads. The data hold a few hundred thousand distinct CDR3 sequences, with 9% to 15% observed a single time. This sample comprised non-naive T cells sorted from PBMCs, obtained 14 days before vaccination. The receptor source for this set is a middle-aged man who received an inactivated influenza vaccine.

This clonotype has a count of ten or more. The chain employs TRBV15 and TRBJ2-6; unclear D gene. The CDR3 sequence is 19 residues long. The V gene's germline CDR1 is LNHNV and CDR2 YYDKDF (reference sequence). The ends were cut back, 0 bases at V and 1 base at J, with 16 bases in the middle. CDR3 nucleotide sequence: TGTGCCACCAGCAGAGATGGCGAAGTAGTTTTATCTGGGGCCAACGTCCTGACTTTC. It yields the protein CATSRDGEVVLSGANVLTF.

This clonotype has a handful of counts. V usage is TRBV11-2 and J usage is TRBJ2-1; 8 bases agree with TRBD1. V dropped 5 bases and J dropped 5; count of bases not matched to a gene: 20. The CDR3 covers 19 residues. Germline V lookup: CDR1 SGHAT, CDR2 FQNNGV. The CDR3 loop reads CASSKGQGDRGSAHNEQFF. The CDR3 nucleotides read TGTGCCAGCAGCAAAGGACAGGGAGATCGGGGTAGCGCGCACAATGAGCAGTTCTTC.

The chain is built from TRBV20-1 and TRBJ1-5, with 9 bases fitting TRBD1. The junction had 6 bases not matched to a gene; V was cut back by 6 bases and J by 6 bases. Germline assignment: CDR1 DFQATT and CDR2 SNEGSKA (reference sequence). This CDR3 comprises 13 residues. CDR3 nucleotides: TGCAGTGCGGACAGGGGTGGGGGTCAGCCCCAGCATTTT. Translated: CSADRGGGQPQHF.

Regarding this clonotype: A single base separates this from a much larger clone, so it may be a read error. This chain links TRBV5-5 with TRBJ1-3; D ambiguous. The germline gives CDR1 SGHKS, CDR2 YYEKEE (reference sequence). The CDR3 runs 15 residues. This CDR3 reads CASSLEGVYGTTIYF. The DNA of the CDR3 is TGTGCCAGCAGCTTGGAGGGTGTCTATGGAACCACCATATATTTT.

V is TRBV5-1 and J is TRBJ2-5; tentatively, D is TRBD2 (6 bases). Trimming took 4 bases from V and 2 from J, leaving 18 bases between them. The germline CDR1 and CDR2 sequences are SGHRS and YFSETQ. This CDR3 spans 16 amino acids. The CDR3 is CASSRGTPNLQETQYF. In DNA, the CDR3 is TGCGCCAGCAGCCGCGGGACTCCAAACCTACAAGAGACCCAGTACTTC.

The chain carries TRBV18 and TRBJ2-1; the match to TRBD2 covers 14 bases. Germline V gives CDR1 KGHSH, CDR2 LQKENI. The trim removed 3 bases at V and 8 bases at J, leaving 9 bases unmatched. This CDR3 spans 17 amino acids. The CDR3 DNA is TGTGCCAGCTCACCGAGAACCGGGACTAGCGGGAGCCATGAGCAGTTCTTC. Translated, it gives CASSPRTGTSGSHEQFF. The full variable domain, in which reference TRBV18 and TRBJ2-1 provide the parts outside the CDR3, is NAGVMQNPRHLVRRRGQEARLRCSPMKGHSHVYWYRQLPEEGLKFMVYLQKENIIDESGMPKERFSAEFPKEGPSILRIQQVVRGDSAAYFCASSPRTGTSGSHEQFFGPGTRLTVL.

This clonotype was detected a few times. The chain couples TRBV4-1 to TRBJ2-3; TRBD2 might be the D (5 bases). V lost 3 bases and J 2 bases, leaving 9 bases between the germline ends. The CDR3 is 14 residues long. Germline lookup yields CDR1 MGHRA and CDR2 YSYEKL. CDR3 sequence (DNA): TGCGCCAGCAGCCACCCAGCGGCCACAGATACGCAGTATTTT. Translation gives CASSHPAATDTQYF.

The table lists this clonotype with a few counts. The CDR3 sequence is CASSLGSSDSPLHF. CDR3 bases: TGCGCCAGCAGCTTGGGTAGTTCGGATTCACCCCTCCACTTT. The V and J genes are TRBV5-1 and TRBJ1-6; D unresolved. The CDR3 runs 14 residues. The V end lost 0 bases, the J end lost 8 bases, and 9 bases lay between the germline ends. Looked up from germline, CDR1 is SGHRS and CDR2 is YFSETQ. The complete variable domain, with remaining parts taken from reference TRBV5-1 and TRBJ1-6, reads KAGVTQTPRYLIKTRGQQVTLSCSPISGHRSVSWYQQTPGQGLQFLFEYFSETQRNKGNFPGRFSGRQFSNSRSEMNVSTLELGDSALYLCASSLGSSDSPLHFGNGTRLTVT.

This clonotype was picked up many times. The chain carries TRBV7-2 and TRBJ2-5; TRBD2 is a possible D gene (6 bases). Germline assignment: CDR1 SGHTA and CDR2 FQGNSA. Trimming removed 1 base from V and 3 bases from J, with 9 bases in between. The CDR3 runs to 14 residues. The CDR3 DNA reads TGTGCCAGCAGCTTAGGGACTACAAAAGAGACCCAGTACTTC. This gives the protein CASSLGTTKETQYF.

This clonotype showed up many times. V and J are TRBV5-1 and TRBJ1-6; perhaps TRBD1 as D (5 bases). V lost 0 bases and J 7 bases, leaving 11 bases between the germline ends. The germline V gene encodes CDR1 SGHRS and CDR2 YFSETQ. The CDR3 length is 15 residues. The CDR3 DNA reads as TGCGCCAGCAGCTTGGAGGGACCGTGGAATTCACCCCTCCACTTT. Amino acid sequence: CASSLEGPWNSPLHF.

This clonotype turned up a few times. V usage is TRBV7-6 and J usage is TRBJ2-5; D is undetermined. Germline CDR1 reads SGHVS; CDR2 reads FNYEAQ. V was clipped by 8 bases and J by 2 bases, with 6 bases between them. This CDR3 contains 11 residues. The CDR3 region is CASGIQETQYF. The CDR3 nucleotides are TGTGCCAGCGGAATACAAGAGACCCAGTACTTC.

V gene TRBV12-3 or TRBV12-4 combines with J gene TRBJ1-5; 9 bases line up with TRBD1. Germline trimming cut 6 bases from V and 6 bases from J; bases unmatched to any gene: 6. The CDR3 length is 14 residues. The CDR3 nucleotides are TGTGCCAGCAGCCAGGGGACAGGGAGTCAGCCCCAGCATTTT. This codes for CASSQGTGSQPQHF.

This clonotype was detected a few times. V usage is TRBV20-1 and J usage is TRBJ1-5; 7 nucleotides align to TRBD1. V trimming: 2 bases; J trimming: 6 bases; junction bases outside the gene matches: 4. Per germline, CDR1 DFQATT and CDR2 SNEGSKA (reference sequence). This CDR3 is built from 13 residues. CDR3 DNA: TGCAGTGCTAGATCAGGGGGGGGTCAGCCCCAGCATTTT. It is translated as CSARSGGGQPQHF.

This clonotype was detected only a few times. Here the CDR3 reads CASSQALTGFYGYTF. The CDR3 DNA reads TGCGCCAGCAGCCAAGCCCTTACAGGGTTCTATGGCTACACCTTC. This chain connects TRBV4-1 to TRBJ1-2, with a tentative D call TRBD1 (6 bases). The V end lost 1 base, the J end lost 4 bases, and 13 bases lay between the germline ends. The germline gives CDR1 MGHRA, CDR2 YSYEKL. The CDR3 is 15 amino acids.

This clonotype has a handful of counts. The rearrangement joins TRBV7-2 to TRBJ2-5; 9 bases align to TRBD2. Germline CDR1 and CDR2: SGHTA and FQGNSA. V lost 4 bases to trimming and J lost 5 bases; unmatched junction nucleotides: 11. This CDR3 is 16 amino acids long. The CDR3 protein is CASSYAWRGGLETQYF. CDR3 sequence (DNA): TGTGCCAGCAGCTACGCGTGGCGGGGGGGCCTGGAGACCCAGTACTTC.

The rearrangement joins TRBV7-2 to TRBJ1-2, with TRBD1 matching over 8 bases. V gave up 5 bases and J gave up 4 bases; unmatched junction bases: 6. The germline V gene encodes CDR1 SGHTA and CDR2 FQGNSA. This CDR3 region has 14 residues. This CDR3 reads CASSPGGQVYGYTF. In DNA form, the CDR3 reads TGTGCCAGCAGCCCAGGGGGACAGGTCTATGGCTACACCTTC.

The genes are TRBV7-9 and TRBJ1-1, with D possibly being TRBD1 (5 bases). The CDR3 sequence is 13 residues long. Trimming pared 10 bases from V and 0 bases from J, leaving 12 bases between. The V gene's germline CDR1 is SEHNR and CDR2 FQNEAQ (reference sequence). This CDR3 is CATSRGMNTEAFF. The CDR3 DNA reads as TGTGCCACCAGTCGGGGGATGAACACTGAAGCTTTCTTT.

This clonotype was counted many times. CDR3 residues: CASSPGTTITEQFF. As DNA, the CDR3 is TGTGCCAGCAGCCCCGGGACTACCATAACTGAGCAGTTCTTC. The V and J genes are TRBV7-9 and TRBJ2-1; TRBD2 matches at 7 bases. Trimming cost V 5 bases and J 9 bases; bases outside gene matches: 10. The CDR3 has 14 amino acids. Germline V lookup: CDR1 SEHNR, CDR2 FQNEAQ (reference sequence).

This chain joins TRBV29-1 and TRBJ2-7; D tentatively reads TRBD1 or TRBD2 (5 bases each). V was shortened by 7 bases and J by 6 bases, with 19 bases between the two germline ends. The CDR3 is made up of 13 amino acids. Germline assignment: CDR1 SQVTM and CDR2 ANQGSEA. CDR3 loop: CSAQKGMGTEQYF. CDR3 DNA: TGCAGCGCTCAAAAGGGAATGGGGACCGAGCAGTACTTC.

There are many counts of this clonotype. The rearrangement joins TRBV20-1 to TRBJ2-1; unclear D gene. Per the germline V gene, CDR1 is DFQATT and CDR2 is SNEGSKA (reference sequence). V dropped 6 bases and J dropped 14 bases, with 14 bases sitting between them. This CDR3 is built from 10 residues. The CDR3 DNA reads TGCAGTGCGGAAGACTGGACGAAGTTCTTC. Protein product: CSAEDWTKFF.

This clonotype was recorded at least ten times. The J gene is TRBJ1-5, the V gene TRBV19; D may be TRBD1 (5 bases). V lost 3 bases and J 2 bases, leaving 14 bases between the germline ends. Germline values: CDR1 LNHDA, CDR2 SQIVND (reference sequence). The CDR3 length is 16 residues. CDR3 in amino acids: CASSITGQRGNQPQHF. Here the CDR3 DNA reads TGTGCCAGTAGTATTACGGGGCAGAGAGGCAATCAGCCCCAGCATTTT.

This clonotype was counted many times. This chain joins TRBV9 and TRBJ2-3, with D maybe TRBD2 (7 bases). Trimming stripped 5 bases from V and 0 bases from J, with 22 bases between. The CDR3 covers 18 residues. Germline CDR1 SGDLS, CDR2 YYNGEE. CDR3 region: CASSRGSRGGSSTDTQYF. CDR3 DNA: TGTGCCAGCAGTCGCGGGAGTAGGGGGGGATCTAGCACAGATACGCAGTATTTT. The whole variable domain, filled in from reference TRBV9 and TRBJ2-3, reads DSGVTQTPKHLITATGQRVTLRCSPRSGDLSVYWYQQSLDQGLQFLIQYYNGEERAKGNILERFSAQQFPDLHSELNLSSLELGDSALYFCASSRGSRGGSSTDTQYFGPGTRLTVL.

Ten or more counts support this clonotype. The genes are TRBV5-6 and TRBJ2-5, with D perhaps matching TRBD1 (6 bases). V shed 4 bases and J shed 3 bases, with 13 bases lying between them. The CDR3 has 14 residues. Germline V gene sequence: CDR1 SGHDT, CDR2 YYEEEE. This CDR3 is CASSIWTEEETQYF. The DNA for the CDR3 is TGTGCCAGCAGCATCTGGACAGAAGAAGAGACCCAGTACTTC.

This rearrangement joins TRBV29-1 to TRBJ2-3; tentative D call: TRBD2 (5 bases). V was pared by 3 bases and J by 2 bases, with 9 bases between. Germline CDR1 and CDR2: SQVTM and ANQGSEA. There are 13 residues in the CDR3. The CDR3 bases are TGCAGCGTTGAGTCCGACTACACAGATACGCAGTATTTT. Protein sequence: CSVESDYTDTQYF.

The sample holds one count of this clonotype. A read error may produce the germline difference seen at one junction end. The chain recombines TRBV6-2 or TRBV6-3 with TRBJ2-5, with 14 bases aligning to TRBD2. The CDR3 sequence is 18 residues long. Germline-derived CDR1 and CDR2 are MNHEY and SVGEGT. DNA for the CDR3: TGTGCCCGCAGCACGGGACTAGCGGGAGTGGGTTCTGGAGAGACCCAGTACTTC. This encodes CARSTGLAGVGSGETQYF.

In this sample, this clonotype turned up many times. The rearrangement joins TRBV4-2 to TRBJ2-7; 7 bases are a match to TRBD2. Germline CDR1 LGHNA, CDR2 YNFKEQ. Unmatched junction bases numbered 9, after V lost 4 bases and J lost 0 bases. The CDR3 consists of 16 residues. The CDR3 protein is CASSRSAGGSSYEQYF. The CDR3, as DNA: TGTGCCAGCAGCCGATCCGCCGGGGGGAGCTCCTACGAGCAGTACTTC.

CDR3 in DNA: TGTGCCAGCACCCCTGGGCGACAGTCCCTGGCCTTCTTC. This translates into CASTPGRQSLAFF. The chain employs TRBV11-2 and TRBJ2-1, with D perhaps TRBD1 (5 bases). Germline assignment: CDR1 SGHAT and CDR2 FQNNGV. Trimming shortened V by 7 bases and J by 16 bases, and 23 bases separated the two germline ends. The CDR3 runs 13 residues.

This chain links TRBV9 with TRBJ2-3; perhaps TRBD1 as D (5 bases). Germline loops: CDR1 SGDLS, CDR2 YYNGEE. The V end lost 0 bases, the J end lost 1 base, and 12 bases lay between the germline ends. CDR3 length equals 16 residues. The CDR3 protein is CASSVDSGRGTDTQYF. CDR3 sequence (DNA): TGTGCCAGCAGCGTAGATTCGGGCAGGGGCACAGATACGCAGTATTTT.

This clonotype was counted many times. The CDR3 reads CASSEDAAGANVLTF. DNA of the CDR3: TGTGCCAGCAGTGAAGATGCTGCTGGGGCCAACGTCCTGACTTTC. The rearrangement uses TRBV2 and TRBJ2-6; D unresolved. V was cut by 1 base and J by 2 bases, with 6 bases left in between. The CDR3 is 15 residues long. Germline V gives CDR1 SNHLY, CDR2 FYNNEI. Supplemented by reference TRBV2 and TRBJ2-6, the full variable domain reads EPEVTQTPSHQVTQMGQEVILRCVPISNHLYFYWYRQILGQKVEFLVSFYNNEISEKSEIFDDQFSVERPDGSNFTLKIRSTKLEDSAMYFCASSEDAAGANVLTFGAGSRLTVL.

The CDR3, as DNA: TGCGCCAGCGAACAGTGTTACGAGCAGTACTTC. It encodes CASEQCYEQYF. V and J are TRBV10-2 and TRBJ2-7; D gene uncertain. V was clipped by 8 bases and J by 4 bases, with 9 bases between them. Germline-derived CDR1 and CDR2 are WSHSY and SAAADI. The CDR3 contains 11 residues.